This TCR beta chain was sequenced for a study of T cell changes during pregnancy in multiple sclerosis. TCRdb's copy holds only in-frame clones and misses some; the assay was immunoSEQ multiplex PCR. The data hold around 100,000 clones, with 90% to 95% observed a single time. CDR3 length: 14 residues. Germline V gives CDR1 SGDLS, CDR2 YYNGEE. J was trimmed by 3 bases and V by 4 bases; bases with no gene match: 3. The clonotype comes from a female donor with multiple sclerosis, enrolled in a pregnancy study. Sequencing was performed on peripheral blood, taken after pregnancy. V usage is TRBV9 and J usage is TRBJ2-5; 10 positions match TRBD2. CDR3 residues: CASSPLAGEETQYF. The CDR3, as DNA: TGTGCCAGCAGCCCCCTAGCGGGGGAAGAGACCCAGTACTTC.